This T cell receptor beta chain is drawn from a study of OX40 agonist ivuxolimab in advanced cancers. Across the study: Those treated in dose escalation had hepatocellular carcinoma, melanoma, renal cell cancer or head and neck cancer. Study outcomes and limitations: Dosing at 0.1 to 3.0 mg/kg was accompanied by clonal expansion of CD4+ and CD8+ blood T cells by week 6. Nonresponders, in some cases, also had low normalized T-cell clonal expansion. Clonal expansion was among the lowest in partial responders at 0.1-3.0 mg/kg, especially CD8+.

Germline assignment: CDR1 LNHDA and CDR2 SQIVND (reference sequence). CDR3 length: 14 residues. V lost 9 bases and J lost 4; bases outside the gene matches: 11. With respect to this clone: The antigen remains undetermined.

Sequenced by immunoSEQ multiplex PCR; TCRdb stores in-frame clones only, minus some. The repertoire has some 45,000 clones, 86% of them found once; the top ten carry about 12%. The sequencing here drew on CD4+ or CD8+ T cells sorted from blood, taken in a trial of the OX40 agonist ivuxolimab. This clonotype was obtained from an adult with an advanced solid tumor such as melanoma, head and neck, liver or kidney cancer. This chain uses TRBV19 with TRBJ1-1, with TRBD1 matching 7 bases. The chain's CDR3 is CASLPRGGFTEAFF. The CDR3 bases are TGTGCCAGCCTCCCCAGGGGGGGATTCACTGAAGCTTTCTTT.